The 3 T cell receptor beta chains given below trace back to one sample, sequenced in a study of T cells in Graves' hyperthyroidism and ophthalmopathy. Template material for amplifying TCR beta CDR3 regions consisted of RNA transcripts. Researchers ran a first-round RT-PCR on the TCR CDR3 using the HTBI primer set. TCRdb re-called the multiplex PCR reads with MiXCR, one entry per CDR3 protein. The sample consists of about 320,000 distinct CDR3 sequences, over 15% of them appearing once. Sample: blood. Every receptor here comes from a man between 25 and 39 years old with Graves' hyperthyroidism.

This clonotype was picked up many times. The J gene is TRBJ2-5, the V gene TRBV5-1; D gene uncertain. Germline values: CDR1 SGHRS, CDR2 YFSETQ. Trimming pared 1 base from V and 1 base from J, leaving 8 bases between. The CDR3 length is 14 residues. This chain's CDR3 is CASSLWQSQETQYF. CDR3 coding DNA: TGCGCCAGCAGCTTGTGGCAGAGCCAAGAGACCCAGTACTTC.

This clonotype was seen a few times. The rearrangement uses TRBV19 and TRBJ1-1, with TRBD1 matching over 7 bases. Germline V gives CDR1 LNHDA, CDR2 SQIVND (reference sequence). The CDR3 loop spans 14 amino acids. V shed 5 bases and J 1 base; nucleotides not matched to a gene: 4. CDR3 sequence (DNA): TGTGCCAGTAGTGCGGGACAGAAGAACACTGAAGCTTTCTTT. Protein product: CASSAGQKNTEAFF.

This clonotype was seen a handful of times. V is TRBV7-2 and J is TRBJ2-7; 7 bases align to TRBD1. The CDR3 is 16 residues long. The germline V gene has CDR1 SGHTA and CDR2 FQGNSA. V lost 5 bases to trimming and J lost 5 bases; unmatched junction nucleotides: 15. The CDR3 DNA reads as TGTGCCAGCAGCCCGGGACAGTTCACCCCTTTGGACGAGCAGTACTTC. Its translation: CASSPGQFTPLDEQYF.